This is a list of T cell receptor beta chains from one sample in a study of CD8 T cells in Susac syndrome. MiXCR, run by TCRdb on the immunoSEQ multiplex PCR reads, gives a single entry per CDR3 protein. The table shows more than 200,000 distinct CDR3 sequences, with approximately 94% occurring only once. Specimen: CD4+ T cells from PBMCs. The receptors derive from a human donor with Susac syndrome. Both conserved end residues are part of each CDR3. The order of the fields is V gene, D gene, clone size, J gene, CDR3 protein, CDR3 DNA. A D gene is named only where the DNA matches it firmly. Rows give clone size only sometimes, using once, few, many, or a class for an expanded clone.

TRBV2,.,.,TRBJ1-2,CASSAGADGYGYTF,TGTGCCAGCAGTGCGGGGGCGGATGGCTATGGCTACACCTTC
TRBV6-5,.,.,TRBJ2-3,CASSYGSFTDTQYF,TGTGCCAGCAGTTACGGGAGCTTCACAGATACGCAGTATTTT
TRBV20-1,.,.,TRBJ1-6,CSAPKDGTYNSPLHF,TGCAGTGCCCCGAAGGACGGAACCTATAATTCACCCCTCCACTTT
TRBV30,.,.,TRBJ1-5,CAWSGGGADRNQPQHF,TGTGCCTGGAGTGGAGGAGGGGCGGATCGTAATCAGCCCCAGCATTTT
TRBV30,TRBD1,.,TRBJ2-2,CAWSRTGGASTGELFF,TGTGCCTGGAGTCGGACAGGGGGCGCCAGCACCGGGGAGCTGTTTTTT
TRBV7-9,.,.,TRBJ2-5,CASSSTGIETQYF,TGTGCCAGCAGCTCTACAGGGATTGAGACCCAGTACTTC
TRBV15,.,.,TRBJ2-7,CATSREGGLPYEQYF,TGTGCCACCAGCAGAGAAGGGGGGCTTCCCTACGAGCAGTACTTC
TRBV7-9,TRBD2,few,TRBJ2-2,CASSPDLAGYTGELFF,TGTGCCAGCAGCCCGGATCTAGCGGGCTACACCGGGGAGCTGTTTTTT
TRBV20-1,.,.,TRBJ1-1,CSARGGSGTEAFF,TGCAGTGCTAGAGGGGGCTCGGGTACTGAAGCTTTCTTT
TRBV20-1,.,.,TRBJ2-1,CSASLFAMNEQFF,TGCAGTGCTAGTTTATTCGCAATGAATGAGCAGTTCTTC
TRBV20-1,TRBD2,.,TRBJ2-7,CSASAREGDSYEQYF,TGCAGTGCTAGTGCGCGGGAGGGGGACTCCTACGAGCAGTACTTC
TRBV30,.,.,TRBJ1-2,CAWSKVSGADYGYTF,TGTGCCTGGAGTAAAGTTTCAGGGGCCGACTATGGCTACACCTTC
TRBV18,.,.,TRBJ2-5,CASSPSTGGETQYF,TGTGCCAGCTCACCTTCAACAGGTGGAGAGACCCAGTACTTC
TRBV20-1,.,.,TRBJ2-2,CSARHGSAGELFF,TGCAGTGCTAGACACGGGTCGGCCGGGGAGCTGTTTTTT
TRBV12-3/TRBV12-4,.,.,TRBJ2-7,CASREQATSYEQYF,TGTGCCAGCAGGGAACAGGCCACCTCCTACGAGCAGTACTTC
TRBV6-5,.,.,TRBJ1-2,CASSYSGRGAYGYTF,TGTGCCAGCAGTTACTCGGGCAGGGGCGCCTATGGCTACACCTTC
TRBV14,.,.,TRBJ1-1,CASSLNTGITEEAFF,TGTGCCAGCAGCCTAAATACTGGAATAACAGAAGAAGCTTTCTTT
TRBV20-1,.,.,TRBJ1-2,CSARELQRGANYGYTF,TGCAGTGCTAGAGAGCTACAGAGGGGGGCTAACTATGGCTACACCTTC
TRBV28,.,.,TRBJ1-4,CASRRKEVREKLFF,TGTGCCAGCAGAAGGAAGGAAGTCAGAGAAAAACTGTTTTTT
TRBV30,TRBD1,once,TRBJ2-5,CAWRGQGETQYF,TGTGCCTGGAGAGGACAGGGAGAGACCCAGTACTTC
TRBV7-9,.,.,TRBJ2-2,CASSLRADAGELFF,TGTGCCAGCAGCTTAAGGGCCGACGCCGGGGAGCTGTTTTTT
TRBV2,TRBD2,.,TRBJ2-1,CASKGLAGGTYNEQFF,TGTGCCAGCAAGGGACTAGCGGGGGGAACCTACAATGAGCAGTTCTTC
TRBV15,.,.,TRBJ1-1,CATSKQPGGSGTEAFF,TGTGCCACCAGCAAACAACCTGGGGGCTCCGGCACTGAAGCTTTCTTT
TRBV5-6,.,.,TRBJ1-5,CASSLAGVNNQPQHF,TGTGCCAGCAGCTTGGCAGGGGTGAACAATCAGCCCCAGCATTTT
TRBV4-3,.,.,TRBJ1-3,CASSPTTGNTIYF,TGCGCCAGCAGCCCAACGACTGGAAACACCATATATTTT
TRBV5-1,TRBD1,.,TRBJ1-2,CASSLGRQGSGYTF,TGCGCCAGCAGCTTGGGGCGACAGGGGAGCGGCTACACCTTC
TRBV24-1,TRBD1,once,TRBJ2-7,CATSEDRGSYYEQYF,TGTGCCACCAGTGAAGACAGGGGTTCGTACTACGAGCAGTACTTC
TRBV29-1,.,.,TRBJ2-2,CSVEQGFDTGELFF,TGCAGCGTTGAACAAGGATTTGACACCGGGGAGCTGTTTTTT
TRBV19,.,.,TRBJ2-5,CASSTLGGQETQYF,TGTGCCAGTAGTACTCTTGGGGGCCAAGAGACCCAGTACTTC
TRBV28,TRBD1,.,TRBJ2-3,CASSPRGTGSTDTQYF,TGTGCCAGCAGTCCCCGCGGGACAGGGTCCACAGATACGCAGTATTTT
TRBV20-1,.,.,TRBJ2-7,CSARSDSYEQYF,TGCAGTGCTAGAAGTGACAGCTACGAGCAGTACTTC
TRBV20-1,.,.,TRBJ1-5,CSASIGPYQPQHF,TGCAGTGCTAGCATCGGGCCCTATCAGCCCCAGCATTTT
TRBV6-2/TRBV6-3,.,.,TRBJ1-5,CASRGGGDQPQHF,TGTGCCAGCAGAGGGGGTGGGGATCAGCCCCAGCATTTT